One and the same sample provided the 13 T cell receptor beta chains below, sequenced in a study of CD8 T cells in Susac syndrome. Random hexamers were used to reverse transcribe an amount of roughly 0.45 to 1 ug RNA. TCRdb reprocessed the immunoSEQ multiplex PCR reads with MiXCR, giving one entry per CDR3 protein. The table records some 120,000 distinct CDR3 sequences, around 94% of them present only once. The specimen was CD4+ T cells from PBMCs. These receptors were taken from a human donor with multiple sclerosis.

The V call is TRBV10-1, the J call TRBJ2-4; D assignment may be TRBD1 or TRBD2 (5 bases each). Germline V gives CDR1 WNHNN, CDR2 SYGVQD (reference sequence). The germline V and J ends were trimmed by 6 bases and 6 bases, with 12 bases remaining between them. This CDR3 has 13 amino acids. Here the CDR3 reads CASSSNGGNIQYF. DNA of the CDR3: TGCGCCAGCAGCTCAAATGGGGGAAACATTCAGTACTTC.

This clonotype was seen once. CDR3 amino acids: CASSSPIQGQPQHF. The DNA for the CDR3 is TGTGCCAGTAGTTCACCTATACAGGGCCAGCCCCAGCATTTT. The V gene is TRBV19, the J gene TRBJ1-5; tentative D call: TRBD1 (6 bases). The germline V and J ends were trimmed by 5 bases and 7 bases, with 15 bases remaining between them. This CDR3 has 14 residues. Germline CDR1 LNHDA, CDR2 SQIVND (reference sequence). The entire variable domain, with the rest obtained from reference TRBV19 and TRBJ1-5, is as follows: DGGITQSPKYLFRKEGQNVTLSCEQNLNHDAMYWYRQDPGQGLRLIYYSQIVNDFQKGDIAEGYSVSREKKESFPLTVTSAQKNPTAFYLCASSSPIQGQPQHFGDGTRLSIL.

V is TRBV6-6 and J is TRBJ2-1; 10 bases map to TRBD2. V dropped 2 bases and J dropped 4; count of bases not matched to a gene: 5. The CDR3 totals 16 residues. Germline V gene data show CDR1 as MNHNY and CDR2 as SVGAGI (reference sequence). The DNA of the CDR3 is TGTGCCAGCAGTTACCCGCCTAGCGGGGGATACAATGAGCAGTTCTTC. This codes for CASSYPPSGGYNEQFF.

This chain connects TRBV11-2 to TRBJ1-2; no definite D call. V lost 1 base, J lost 4 bases, and 13 bases lay in between. The CDR3 consists of 15 residues. Germline CDR1 SGHAT, CDR2 FQNNGV. For the CDR3, the DNA is TGTGCCAGCAGCTTAGGAGCGGAAACCTTCTATGGCTACACCTTC. This codes for CASSLGAETFYGYTF.

The chain recombines TRBV12-3 or TRBV12-4 with TRBJ2-1; 13 bases are a match to TRBD2. This CDR3 is 15 amino acids long. J gave up 8 bases and V 4 bases, and 5 bases lay outside the gene matches. The CDR3 spells CASSSRTSGSHEQFF. Here the CDR3 DNA reads TGTGCCAGCAGTTCACGGACTAGCGGGAGCCATGAGCAGTTCTTC.

The chain carries TRBV4-2 and TRBJ2-7; a possible D gene is TRBD1 (6 bases). This CDR3 is 16 amino acids long. Trimming removed 4 bases from V and 1 base from J, with 17 bases in between. CDR1 and CDR2 (germline): LGHNA, YNFKEQ. The CDR3 region is CASSLEDRPQSYEQYF. For the CDR3, the DNA is TGTGCCAGCAGCCTGGAAGACAGGCCCCAATCCTACGAGCAGTACTTC.

This clonotype was observed a single time. DNA for the CDR3: TGTGCCAGCAGCCGAATTGGGGACAATGAGCAGTTCTTC. It specifies CASSRIGDNEQFF. The chain recombines TRBV27 with TRBJ2-1; D is undetermined. V was pared by 6 bases and J by 5 bases, with 11 bases between. CDR3 size: 13 residues. The germline V gene encodes CDR1 MNHEY and CDR2 SMNVEV (reference sequence).

The chain carries TRBV5-4 and TRBJ2-1, with 13 nucleotides matching TRBD2. Germline CDR1 reads SGHNT; CDR2 reads YYREEE (reference sequence). The CDR3 spans 17 residues. V shed 4 bases, J shed 5 bases, and the junction held 9 bases outside the gene matches. The CDR3 region has the DNA TGTGCCAGCAGCCTCAAGACTAGCGGGGGGCGAAACAATGAGCAGTTCTTC. Translated, it gives CASSLKTSGGRNNEQFF.

The rearrangement uses TRBV27 and TRBJ2-1; D is perhaps TRBD1 (5 bases). CDR3 length equals 15 residues. V was trimmed by 4 bases and J by 2 bases, leaving 12 bases between them. Germline assignment: CDR1 MNHEY and CDR2 SMNVEV (reference sequence). The CDR3 DNA reads as TGTGCCAGCAGTTGGGGCGCAACAACCTACAATGAGCAGTTCTTC. Encoded protein: CASSWGATTYNEQFF.

This clonotype was counted between two and nine times. The chain employs TRBV27 and TRBJ1-5; 7 bases are shared with TRBD1. CDR1 is MNHEY, CDR2 SMNVEV, per germline (reference sequence). The CDR3 sequence is 14 residues long. After removal of 6 bases from V and 2 bases from J, the junction contained 4 bases not matched to a gene. The CDR3 protein is CASSLTGGNQPQHF. The CDR3 coding sequence is TGTGCCAGCAGCCTCACAGGGGGCAATCAGCCCCAGCATTTT.

The CDR3 reads CSVVVVSDTQYF. CDR3 DNA: TGCAGCGTTGTAGTAGTATCAGATACGCAGTATTTT. This chain uses TRBV29-1 with TRBJ2-3; unclear D gene. Germline-derived CDR1 and CDR2 are SQVTM and ANQGSEA. This CDR3 contains 12 residues. Trimming took off 4 bases at V and 4 bases at J, with 9 bases between the two ends.

The rearrangement uses TRBV11-2 and TRBJ2-7; D may match TRBD1 or TRBD2 (6 bases each). The germline CDR1 and CDR2 sequences are SGHAT and FQNNGV. The CDR3 is made up of 15 amino acids. Trimming took off 4 bases at V and 6 bases at J, with 19 bases between the two ends. The DNA of the CDR3 is TGTGCCAGCAGCTCGTTACGGGGGCCACACCCCGAGCAGTACTTC. Translated: CASSSLRGPHPEQYF.

The V call is TRBV30, the J call TRBJ1-2; 10 nucleotides agree with TRBD1. CDR3 length: 12 residues. From germline, CDR1 is GTSNPN and CDR2 SVGIG (reference sequence). V was pared by 5 bases and J by 7 bases, with 4 bases of the junction left unmatched. The CDR3 region is CAWRQGAGGYTF. CDR3 DNA: TGTGCCTGGCGACAGGGGGCTGGTGGCTACACCTTC. Full variable domain (outside the CDR3, taken from reference TRBV30 and TRBJ1-2): SQTIHQWPATLVQPVGSPLSLECTVEGTSNPNLYWYRQAAGRGLQLLFYSVGIGQISSEVPQNLSASRPQDRQFILSSKKLLLSDSGFYLCAWRQGAGGYTFGSGTRLTVV.